The rows below give T cell receptor beta chains drawn from one sample of a study of control samples from healthy donors and cancer patients. Sequencing used immunoSEQ multiplex PCR; TCRdb keeps in-frame clones, though not all of them. Counted here are more than 85,000 clones, roughly 91% occurring once; the ten biggest clones make up approximately 15%. Material: blood. These receptors came from a woman in her fifties or sixties in good health. CDR3s include the opening cysteine and the closing phenylalanine or tryptophan. D genes are given only for firm matches. Where a row states a size, it is once, few, many or the class of an expanded clone; other rows omit it.

-,TRBJ2-1,-,14,TRBV9,CASSGTGYYNEQFF,TGTGCCAGCAGCGGGACCGGGTACTACAATGAGCAGTTCTTC
TRBD2,TRBJ2-1,-,17,TRBV24-1,CATSDWMSGGPGYEQFF,TGTGCCACCAGTGATTGGATGTCGGGAGGGCCGGGGTATGAGCAGTTCTTC
-,TRBJ1-1,once,15,TRBV15,CATSVGVVRETEAFF,TGTGCCACCAGCGTAGGGGTGGTCAGGGAGACTGAAGCTTTCTTT
-,TRBJ1-5,-,12,TRBV15,CATSTYNQPQHF,TGTGCCACCAGCACGTACAATCAGCCCCAGCATTTT
-,TRBJ1-1,-,12,TRBV18,CASSPTNTEAFF,TGTGCCAGCTCACCTACGAACACTGAAGCTTTCTTT
-,TRBJ2-3,-,12,TRBV29-1,CSVVVLSDTQYF,TGCAGCGTTGTAGTTTTGTCAGATACGCAGTATTTT
-,TRBJ1-1,-,12,TRBV6-5,CASSSWNTEAFF,TGTGCCAGCAGTTCTTGGAACACTGAAGCTTTCTTT
TRBD1,TRBJ1-6,-,17,TRBV4-1,CASSQDVHRGQVSPLHF,TGCGCCAGCAGCCAAGATGTCCACAGGGGACAGGTTTCACCCCTCCACTTT
TRBD1,TRBJ2-7,-,14,TRBV27,CASRLTGGGYEQYF,TGTGCCAGCAGGCTGACAGGGGGCGGGTACGAGCAGTACTTC
TRBD2,TRBJ2-3,-,16,TRBV2,CASRRTSGGISDTQYF,TGTGCCAGCAGGAGGACTAGCGGGGGGATCTCAGATACGCAGTATTTT
-,TRBJ1-2,-,14,TRBV5-1,CASSETTVVYGYTF,TGCGCCAGCAGCGAAACGACGGTGGTTTATGGCTACACCTTC
-,TRBJ1-1,-,15,TRBV21-1,CASSKSGSLNTEAFF,TGTGCCAGCAGCAAATCAGGCAGTTTGAACACTGAAGCTTTCTTT
TRBD1,TRBJ1-5,-,16,TRBV20-1,CSASPGTGGGNQPQHF,TGCAGTGCAAGTCCCGGGACAGGGGGCGGCAATCAGCCCCAGCATTTT
TRBD2,TRBJ2-5,-,16,TRBV10-3,CAISMLAGGSGETQYF,TGTGCCATCAGTATGCTAGCGGGAGGTTCGGGGGAGACCCAGTACTTC
TRBD1,TRBJ1-1,-,15,TRBV7-2,CASSFEGTGDTEAFF,TGTGCCAGCAGCTTCGAGGGGACAGGGGACACTGAAGCTTTCTTT
-,TRBJ2-5,-,13,TRBV27,CASRGTGQETQYF,TGTGCCAGCAGGGGCACAGGGCAAGAGACCCAGTACTTC
TRBD2,TRBJ2-2,-,18,TRBV27,CASSSRVLAGPPSGELFF,TGTGCCAGCAGTTCAAGGGTACTAGCGGGACCTCCGTCCGGGGAGCTGTTTTTT
-,TRBJ2-2,-,14,TRBV10-2,CASIKQGNTGELFF,TGCGCCAGCATTAAACAGGGTAACACCGGGGAGCTGTTTTTT
-,TRBJ1-5,-,13,TRBV9,CASSVTGNQPQHF,TGTGCCAGCAGCGTAACAGGGAATCAGCCCCAGCATTTT
TRBD2,TRBJ2-3,-,15,TRBV9,CASSPSGGAPDTQYF,TGTGCCAGCAGCCCGAGCGGGGGGGCCCCAGATACGCAGTATTTT
-,TRBJ1-5,-,15,TRBV30,CALSRGQYSNQPQHF,TGTGCCTTATCCCGAGGACAATATAGCAATCAGCCCCAGCATTTT
-,TRBJ2-7,-,14,TRBV3-1/TRBV3-2,CASSPGTSSYEQYF,TGTGCCAGCAGCCCCGGGACATCTTCCTACGAGCAGTACTTC
TRBD2,TRBJ2-5,-,16,TRBV6-6,CASSYRGTSGMVTQYF,TGTGCCAGCAGTTACCGGGGGACTAGCGGGATGGTGACCCAGTACTTC
-,TRBJ2-3,few,13,TRBV11-3,CASSFSYRDTQYF,TGTGCCAGCAGCTTCTCGTACAGAGATACGCAGTATTTT
TRBD2,TRBJ2-7,-,15,TRBV7-2,CASSRHRTSGAPWYF,TGTGCCAGCAGCCGTCACCGGACTAGCGGGGCCCCCTGGTACTTC
-,TRBJ1-3,-,13,TRBV14,CASNPASGNTIYF,TGTGCCAGCAACCCGGCCAGTGGAAACACCATATATTTT
-,TRBJ1-1,-,13,TRBV3-1/TRBV3-2,CASSQEVGREAFF,TGTGCCAGCAGCCAAGAGGTGGGGCGTGAAGCTTTCTTT